This TCR beta chain comes out of a study of control samples from healthy donors and cancer patients. V lost 0 bases and J 3 bases, leaving 10 bases between the germline ends. CDR3 length: 14 residues. Germline CDR1 reads SGHRS; CDR2 reads YFSETQ. Libraries were prepared by immunoSEQ multiplex PCR; TCRdb keeps only in-frame clonotypes and omits some of them. This table has 160,000 or so clones, approximately 94% appearing once. The origin of this receptor is a woman between 40 and 50 years old in good health. The chain combines TRBV5-1 with TRBJ2-7, with a tentative D call TRBD1 (6 bases). Sequencing was done on a sample of blood. In DNA, the CDR3 is TGCGCCAGCAGCTTGGGTATAGGGGGCTACGAGCAGTACTTC. Protein product: CASSLGIGGYEQYF.